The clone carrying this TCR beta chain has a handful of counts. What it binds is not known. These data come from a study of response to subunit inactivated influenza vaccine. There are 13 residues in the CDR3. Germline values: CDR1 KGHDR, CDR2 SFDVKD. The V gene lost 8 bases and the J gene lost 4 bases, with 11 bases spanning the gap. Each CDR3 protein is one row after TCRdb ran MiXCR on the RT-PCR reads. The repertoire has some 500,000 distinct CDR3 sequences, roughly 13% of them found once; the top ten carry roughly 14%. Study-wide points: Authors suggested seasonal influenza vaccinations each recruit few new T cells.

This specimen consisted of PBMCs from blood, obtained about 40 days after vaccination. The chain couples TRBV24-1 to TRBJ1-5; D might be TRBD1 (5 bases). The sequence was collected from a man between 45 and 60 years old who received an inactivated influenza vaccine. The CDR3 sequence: CATNRGVNQPQHF. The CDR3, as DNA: TGTGCCACCAACAGAGGGGTAAATCAGCCCCAGCATTTT.